This T cell receptor (beta chain) was obtained from a study of blood T cell repertoires in COVID-19 (dated by TCRdb to about 2020). About the full investigation: The collaborator samples originated in the United States, Italy and Spain and spanned the acute and convalescent phases of COVID-19. Where HLA class I and class II types were available, the types were taken from metadata supplied by the sample provider, not from assay-based typing. Nearly every sample came with metadata listing a de-identified subject ID, COVID-19 status, age in years and sex. The material from the prospective study consisted of cDNA or gDNA derived from T cells, B-cell-depleted T cells, or PBMCs. The repertoires were made available in a free public database intended to serve as a resource for research on the immune response to SARS-CoV-2. Subjects who had been exposed to COVID-19, were actively infected with it, or had recovered from it provided the deeply sampled blood TCRbeta repertoires that made up the dataset. The samples were drawn from two sources: the first 160 participants of the ongoing ImmuneRACE study, and approximately 1,300 subjects contributed by 6 global collaborators. Beyond this particular receptor, the publication reports: The quantity of clinical and demographic metadata differed by source and by participant and was supplied without curation.

TCRbeta CDR3 regions were amplified from genomic DNA using the immunoSEQ Assay, a bias-controlled multiplex PCR. The published analysis was carried out like this. The number of nucleated cells in each sample was estimated by amplification of reference gene primers within the assay. Sequence reads were collapsed and filtered to measure the absolute abundance of every unique TCRbeta CDR3 rearrangement. For each sample, productive Simpson clonality was calculated by taking the square root of Simpson's diversity index across productive rearrangements. The source is immuneACCESS, and TCRdb retained only in-frame sequences with V and J called. Part of the clones is not carried over; for the studies checked, unresolved V genes explain less than half of this, and the remainder is unexplained. The D gene and trimming were derived from the DNA, and the V and J assignments and clone size from that table. Recorded for this sample are about 70,000 clones; about four fifths of them occurred a single time. More than 20% of the sample rests with the top ten.

The CDR3 starts with the cysteine, ends with the phenylalanine, and has 14 residues. Of the read, only the CDR3 DNA is kept; its 42 bases are in frame from base 1. Germline trimming amounts to 1 base on V and 3 bases on J, with 3 as the count of junction bases outside the gene matches. CDR1 is given as SGHRS and CDR2 as YFSETQ, both from the germline V gene. Collaborating institutions collected whole blood in K2EDTA tubes following their own protocols. For TCRbeta analysis, collaborator samples were shipped as frozen whole blood, as isolated PBMCs, or as DNA extracted from either sample type. Turning to this clone: There is no known antigen for this receptor. No quality values exist for individual bases; no much larger clone is one base distant.

This sequence was found in an older woman with acute or convalescent COVID-19. Recombination connected TRBV5-1 to TRBJ1-1, with 7 junctional bases fitting TRBD1. Specimen: peripheral blood. The CDR3 in this case is CASSLSGGHTEAFF. The sequence in DNA is TGCGCCAGCAGCTTGTCAGGGGGGCACACTGAAGCTTTCTTT.